The clone carrying this T cell receptor (beta chain) was counted ten times or more. What it binds is not known. These data belong to a study of early T cells in non-severe SARS-CoV-2 infection. Turning to the study itself: Unsorted whole blood bulk RNA was sequenced, with unpaired chains.

Unique molecular identifiers tagged individual cDNA molecules. TCRdb passed the 5' RACE reads through MiXCR, listing each CDR3 protein once. Among about 35,000 distinct CDR3 sequences listed, around 4.1% were seen once. Study observations and caveats: Anti-spike CD8 responses were favored in VDJdb matching, and private and CD4 specificities were missed.

The CDR3 is 13 residues long. Trimming shortened V by 0 bases and J by 0 bases, and 2 bases separated the two germline ends. Looked up from germline, CDR1 is SEHNR and CDR2 is FQNEAQ (reference sequence). The chain is built from TRBV7-9 and TRBJ2-5; D is ambiguous. The TCR was taken from an adult who was a healthcare worker with PCR-confirmed SARS-CoV-2 infection or an uninfected control (not recorded which). Sequenced sample: whole blood. As DNA, the CDR3 is TGTGCCAGCAGCTTAGCGTACCAAGAGACCCAGTACTTC. This encodes CASSLAYQETQYF.